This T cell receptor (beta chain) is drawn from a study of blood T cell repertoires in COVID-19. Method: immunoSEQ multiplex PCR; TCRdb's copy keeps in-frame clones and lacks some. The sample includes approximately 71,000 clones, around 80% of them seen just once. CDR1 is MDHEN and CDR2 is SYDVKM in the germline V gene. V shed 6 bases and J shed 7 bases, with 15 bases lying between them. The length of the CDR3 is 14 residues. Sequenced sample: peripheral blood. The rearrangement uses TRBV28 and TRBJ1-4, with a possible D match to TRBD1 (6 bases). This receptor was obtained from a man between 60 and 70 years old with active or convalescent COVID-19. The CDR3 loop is CASRVTGSPEKLFF. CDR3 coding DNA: TGTGCCAGCAGGGTAACAGGGTCCCCTGAAAAACTGTTTTTT. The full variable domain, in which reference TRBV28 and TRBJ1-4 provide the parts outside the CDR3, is DVKVTQSSRYLVKRTGEKVFLECVQDMDHENMFWYRQDPGLGLRLIYFSYDVKMKEKGDIPEGYSVSREKKERFSLILESASTNQTSMYLCASRVTGSPEKLFFGSGTQLSVL.